This TCR beta chain is drawn from a study of cytomegalovirus exposure and HLA in healthy donors. Study-wide findings and caveats: TCR beta chains associated with HLA were, in a later analysis, more clonally expanded than equally common others. At a 0.05 false discovery rate, a later analysis found over 15,000 TCR beta sequences to be associated with HLA alleles. There were some V segments, including TRBV6-2 and TRBV6-3, excluded as indistinguishable.

The study ran its PCR with 60 Vbeta and 13 Jbeta primers. The protocol was immunoSEQ multiplex PCR, while the TCRdb copy is restricted to in-frame clones and leaves out a portion. The sample has 120,000 to 150,000 clones; more than 70% are singletons. Each donor's status was that of a healthy bone marrow donor. Worth noting for this clone: Its antigen is not identified.

This CDR3 is 14 amino acids long. J gave up 8 bases and V 4 bases, and 4 bases lay outside the gene matches. CDR1 is LGHNA, CDR2 YSLEER, per germline. The specimen sequenced was PBMCs. The chain links TRBV4-3 to TRBJ2-4; 11 positions agree with TRBD1. This TCR came from a woman between 50 and 59 years old in good health and CMV-seronegative. The CDR3 sequence: CASSPGQGAYIQYF. The DNA of the CDR3 is TGCGCCAGCAGCCCAGGACAGGGGGCGTACATTCAGTACTTC.